This TCR beta chain was recovered during a study of blood T cell repertoires in COVID-19. The wider study: Both acute and convalescent COVID-19 samples were obtained from the United States, Italy and Spain. In each case, the material was cDNA or gDNA derived from T cells, B-cell-depleted T cells, or PBMCs.

Looked up from germline, CDR1 is LGHNA and CDR2 is YSLEER. J lost 4 bases, V lost 5 bases, and 6 bases had no gene match. The CDR3 length is 15 residues. In the source study's methods: Nucleated cell number was recorded as an estimate derived from reference gene primer amplification. The repertoire was sequenced with immunoSEQ multiplex PCR; TCRdb's copy has only in-frame clones and lacks some. V and J calls and clone size are given by that table; D and trimming were obtained from the DNA. The data contain 100,000 or so clones, roughly 76% of them singletons. This rearrangement joins TRBV4-3 to TRBJ2-1; 9 bases map to TRBD2. The sequencing sample was made of peripheral blood. The clonotype comes from a human donor in a cohort sampled during active COVID-19. The CDR3 coding sequence is TGCGCCAGCAGCAGGCGTAGCGGGGGTTACAATGAGCAGTTCTTC. It translates to CASSRRSGGYNEQFF.